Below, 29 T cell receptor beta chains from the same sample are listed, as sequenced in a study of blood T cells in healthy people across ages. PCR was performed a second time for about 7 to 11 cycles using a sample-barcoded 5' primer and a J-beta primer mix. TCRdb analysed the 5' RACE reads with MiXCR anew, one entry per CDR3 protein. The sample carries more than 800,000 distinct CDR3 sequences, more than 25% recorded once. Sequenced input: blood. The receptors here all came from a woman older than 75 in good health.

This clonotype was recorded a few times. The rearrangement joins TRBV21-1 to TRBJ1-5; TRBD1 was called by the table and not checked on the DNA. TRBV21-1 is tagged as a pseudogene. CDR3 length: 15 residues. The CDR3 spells CASSKGGFSNQPQHF. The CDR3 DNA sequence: TGTGCCAGCAGCAAAGGGGGGTTTAGCAATCAGCCCCAGCATTTT.

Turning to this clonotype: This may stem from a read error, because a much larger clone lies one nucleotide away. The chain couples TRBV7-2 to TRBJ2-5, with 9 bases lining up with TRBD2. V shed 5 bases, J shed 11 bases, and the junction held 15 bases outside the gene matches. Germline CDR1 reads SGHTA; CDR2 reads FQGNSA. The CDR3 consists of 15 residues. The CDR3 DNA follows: TGTGCCAGCAGCCTTAGCGGGGGCGGGAACAATGAGCAGTACTTC. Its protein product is CASSLSGGGNNEQYF.

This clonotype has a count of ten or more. The CDR3 region is CSARAPSGVEQYF. DNA for the CDR3: TGCAGTGCTAGAGCCCCTAGCGGGGTCGAGCAGTACTTC. The J gene is TRBJ2-7, the V gene TRBV20-1, with TRBD2 matching 9 bases. The CDR3 has 13 residues. J was trimmed by 6 bases and V by 1 base; bases with no gene match: 4. The germline V gene has CDR1 DFQATT and CDR2 SNEGSKA (reference sequence).

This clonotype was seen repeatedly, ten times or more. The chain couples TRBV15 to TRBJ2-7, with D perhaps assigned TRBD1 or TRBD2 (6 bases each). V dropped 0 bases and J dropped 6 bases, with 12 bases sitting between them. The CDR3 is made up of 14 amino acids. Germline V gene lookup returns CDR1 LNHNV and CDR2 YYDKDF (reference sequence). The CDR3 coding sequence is TGTGCCACCAGCAGAGATTACGGGGGCGGCGAGCAGTACTTC. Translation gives CATSRDYGGGEQYF.

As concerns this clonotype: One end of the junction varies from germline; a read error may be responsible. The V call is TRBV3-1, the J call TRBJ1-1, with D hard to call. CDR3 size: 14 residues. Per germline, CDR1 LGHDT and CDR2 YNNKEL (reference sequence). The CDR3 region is CASSQDGGSVEAFF. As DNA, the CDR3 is TGTGCCAGCAGTCAAGATGGAGGCAGTGTTGAAGCTTTCTTT.

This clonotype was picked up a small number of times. For the CDR3, the DNA is TGTGCCAGCAGAGCTAGCGGGGGGGCGTCTTACATTCAGTACTTC. Protein sequence: CASRASGGASYIQYF. The V gene is TRBV6-2 or TRBV6-3, the J gene TRBJ2-4; 12 positions match TRBD2. J gave up 8 bases and V 6 bases, and 8 bases lay outside the gene matches. Germline CDR1 MNHEY, CDR2 SVGEGT. This CDR3 spans 15 amino acids.

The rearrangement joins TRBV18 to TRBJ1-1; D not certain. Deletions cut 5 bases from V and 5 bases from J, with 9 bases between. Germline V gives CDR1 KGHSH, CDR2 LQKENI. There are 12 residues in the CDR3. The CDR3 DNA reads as TGTGCCAGCTCAGAAGATTGGACTGAAGCTTTCTTT. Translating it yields CASSEDWTEAFF.

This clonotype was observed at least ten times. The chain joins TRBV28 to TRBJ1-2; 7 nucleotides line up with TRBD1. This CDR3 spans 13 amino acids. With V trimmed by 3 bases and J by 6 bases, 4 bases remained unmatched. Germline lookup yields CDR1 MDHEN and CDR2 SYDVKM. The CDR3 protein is CASSFYRGHGYTF. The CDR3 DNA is TGTGCCAGCAGTTTCTACAGGGGCCATGGCTACACCTTC.

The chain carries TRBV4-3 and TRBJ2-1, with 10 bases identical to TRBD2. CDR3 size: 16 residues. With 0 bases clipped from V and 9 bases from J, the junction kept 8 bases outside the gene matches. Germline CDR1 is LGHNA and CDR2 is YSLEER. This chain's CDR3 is CASSQDPSGGATEQFF. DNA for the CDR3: TGCGCCAGCAGCCAAGACCCAAGCGGGGGGGCCACTGAGCAGTTCTTC.

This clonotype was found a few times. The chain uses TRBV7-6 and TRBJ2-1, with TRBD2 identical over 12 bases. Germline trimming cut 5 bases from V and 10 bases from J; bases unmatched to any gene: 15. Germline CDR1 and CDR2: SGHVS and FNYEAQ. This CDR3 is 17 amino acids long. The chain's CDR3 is CASSTRTSGGPSGEQFF. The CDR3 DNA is TGTGCCAGCAGCACAAGAACTAGCGGGGGGCCGAGCGGGGAGCAGTTCTTC.

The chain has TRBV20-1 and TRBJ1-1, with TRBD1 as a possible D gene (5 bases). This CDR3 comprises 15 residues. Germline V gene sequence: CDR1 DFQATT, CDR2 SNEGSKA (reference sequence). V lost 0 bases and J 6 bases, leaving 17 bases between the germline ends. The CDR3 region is CSAREGRFWMAEAFF. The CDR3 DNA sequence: TGCAGTGCTAGAGAGGGGCGGTTTTGGATGGCTGAAGCTTTCTTT.

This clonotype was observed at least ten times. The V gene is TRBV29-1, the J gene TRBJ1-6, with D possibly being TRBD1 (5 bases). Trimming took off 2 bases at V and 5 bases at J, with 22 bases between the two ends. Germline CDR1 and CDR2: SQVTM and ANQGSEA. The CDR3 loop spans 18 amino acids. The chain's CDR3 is CSVETGTQDWYNNSPLHF. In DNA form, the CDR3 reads TGCAGCGTTGAAACCGGGACCCAGGATTGGTACAATAATTCACCCCTCCACTTT.

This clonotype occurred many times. CDR3 sequence: CSARDRPGGEAQYF. The CDR3 nucleotides read TGCAGTGCTAGAGATCGCCCCGGGGGGGAGGCCCAGTACTTC. The chain couples TRBV20-1 to TRBJ2-7, with 8 bases matching TRBD2. The trim removed 0 bases at V and 10 bases at J, leaving 11 bases unmatched. This CDR3 is 14 amino acids long. CDR1 and CDR2 from the germline V gene are DFQATT and SNEGSKA (reference sequence).

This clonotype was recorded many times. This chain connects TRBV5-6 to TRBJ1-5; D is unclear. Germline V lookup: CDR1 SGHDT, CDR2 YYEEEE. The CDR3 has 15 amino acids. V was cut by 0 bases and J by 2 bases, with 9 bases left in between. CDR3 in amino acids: CASSLGVARNQPQHF. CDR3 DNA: TGTGCCAGCAGCTTGGGGGTCGCCCGCAATCAGCCCCAGCATTTT.

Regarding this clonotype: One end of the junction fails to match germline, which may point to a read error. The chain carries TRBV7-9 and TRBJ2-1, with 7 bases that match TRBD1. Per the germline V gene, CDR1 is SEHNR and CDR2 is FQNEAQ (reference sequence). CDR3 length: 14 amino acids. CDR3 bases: TGTGCCGGCAGCCCCTCGACAGGGTGGAATGAGCAGTTCTTC. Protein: CAGSPSTGWNEQFF.

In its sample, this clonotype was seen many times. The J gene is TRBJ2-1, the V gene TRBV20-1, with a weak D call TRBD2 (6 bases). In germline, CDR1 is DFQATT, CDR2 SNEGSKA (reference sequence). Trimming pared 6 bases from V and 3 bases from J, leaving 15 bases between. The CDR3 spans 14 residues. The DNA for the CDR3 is TGCAGTGCGGAGGGCGCCGCAGGCTACAATGAGCAGTTCTTC. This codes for CSAEGAAGYNEQFF.

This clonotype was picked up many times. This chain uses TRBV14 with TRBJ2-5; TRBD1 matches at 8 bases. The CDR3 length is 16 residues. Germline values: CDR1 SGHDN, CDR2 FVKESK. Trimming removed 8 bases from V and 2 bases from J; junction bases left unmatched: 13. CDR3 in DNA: TGTGCCAGCGGAGGACGCCGGGACAGGTGGCAAGAGACCCAGTACTTC. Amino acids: CASGGRRDRWQETQYF.

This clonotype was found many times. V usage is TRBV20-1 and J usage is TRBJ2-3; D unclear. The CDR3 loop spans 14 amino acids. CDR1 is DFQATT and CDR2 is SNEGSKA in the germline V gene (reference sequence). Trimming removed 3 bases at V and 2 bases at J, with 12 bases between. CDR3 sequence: CSASGRLSTDTQYF. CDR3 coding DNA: TGCAGTGCTAGTGGCAGACTGTCCACAGATACGCAGTATTTT.

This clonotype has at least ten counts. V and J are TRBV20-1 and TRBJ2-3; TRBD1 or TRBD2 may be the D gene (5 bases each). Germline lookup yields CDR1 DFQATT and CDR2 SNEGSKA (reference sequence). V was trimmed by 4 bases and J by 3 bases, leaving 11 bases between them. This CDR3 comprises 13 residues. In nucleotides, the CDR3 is TGCAGTGCTAACTACGAGGGGACAGATACGCAGTATTTT. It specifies CSANYEGTDTQYF.

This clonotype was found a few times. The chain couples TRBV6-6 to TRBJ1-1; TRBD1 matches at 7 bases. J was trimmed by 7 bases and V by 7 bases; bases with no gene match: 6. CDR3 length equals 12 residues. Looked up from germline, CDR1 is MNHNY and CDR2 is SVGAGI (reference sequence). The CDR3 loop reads CASNPGTVEAFF. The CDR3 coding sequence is TGTGCCAGCAACCCGGGGACAGTTGAAGCTTTCTTT.

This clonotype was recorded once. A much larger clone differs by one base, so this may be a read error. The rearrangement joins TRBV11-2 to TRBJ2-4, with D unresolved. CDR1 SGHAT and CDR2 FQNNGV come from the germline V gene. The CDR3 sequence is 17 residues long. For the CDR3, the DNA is TGTGCCGGCAGCTCGGGTGTGGGATCCTTGGCCAAAAACATTCAGTACTTC. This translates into CAGSSGVGSLAKNIQYF.

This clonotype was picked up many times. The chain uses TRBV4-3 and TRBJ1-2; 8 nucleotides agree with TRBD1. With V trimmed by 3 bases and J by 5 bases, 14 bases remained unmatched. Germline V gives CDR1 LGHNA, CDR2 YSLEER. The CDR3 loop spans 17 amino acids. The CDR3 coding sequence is TGCGCCAGCAGCCACTCAGGGGGCGCGGGTCCCCGTTATGGCTACACCTTC. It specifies CASSHSGGAGPRYGYTF.

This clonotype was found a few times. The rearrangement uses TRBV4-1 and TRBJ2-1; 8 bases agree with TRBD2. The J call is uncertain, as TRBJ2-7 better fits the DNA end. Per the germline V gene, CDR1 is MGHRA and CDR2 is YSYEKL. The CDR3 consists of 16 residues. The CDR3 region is CASSQDLGGAYNEQYF. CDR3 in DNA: TGCGCCAGCAGCCAAGATCTCGGGGGGGCCTACAATGAGCAGTACTTC.

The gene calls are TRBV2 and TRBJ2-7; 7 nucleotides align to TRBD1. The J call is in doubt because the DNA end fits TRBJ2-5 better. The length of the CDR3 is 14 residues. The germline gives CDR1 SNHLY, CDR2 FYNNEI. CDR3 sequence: CASNEGQPRETQYF. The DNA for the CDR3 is TGTGCCAGCAACGAGGGACAGCCTCGAGAGACCCAGTACTTC.

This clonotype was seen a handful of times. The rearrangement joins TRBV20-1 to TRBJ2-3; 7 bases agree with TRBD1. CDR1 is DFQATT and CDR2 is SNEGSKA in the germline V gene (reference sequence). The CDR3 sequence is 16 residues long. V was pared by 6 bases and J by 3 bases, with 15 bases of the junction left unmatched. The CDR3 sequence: CSATSRSEGATDTQYF. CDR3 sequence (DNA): TGCAGTGCCACGAGCAGGAGCGAGGGGGCAACAGATACGCAGTATTTT.

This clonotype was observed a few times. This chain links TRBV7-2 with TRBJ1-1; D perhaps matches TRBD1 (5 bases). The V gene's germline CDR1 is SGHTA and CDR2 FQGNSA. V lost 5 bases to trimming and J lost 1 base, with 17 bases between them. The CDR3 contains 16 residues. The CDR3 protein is CASSVFAGQTNTEAFF. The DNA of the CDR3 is TGTGCCAGCAGCGTTTTCGCGGGGCAAACGAACACTGAAGCTTTCTTT.

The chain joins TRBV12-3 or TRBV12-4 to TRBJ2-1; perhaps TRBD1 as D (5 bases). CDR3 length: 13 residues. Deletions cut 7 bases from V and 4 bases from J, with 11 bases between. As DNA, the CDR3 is TGTGCCAGCACCCAGGGATCGTACAATGAGCAGTTCTTC. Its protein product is CASTQGSYNEQFF.

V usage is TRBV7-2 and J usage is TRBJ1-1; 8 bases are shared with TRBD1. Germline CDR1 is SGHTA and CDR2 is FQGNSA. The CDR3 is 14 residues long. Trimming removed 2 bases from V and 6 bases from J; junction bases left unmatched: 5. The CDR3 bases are TGTGCCAGCAGCTTAACAGGGGGGTACGCTGAAGCTTTCTTT. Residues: CASSLTGGYAEAFF.

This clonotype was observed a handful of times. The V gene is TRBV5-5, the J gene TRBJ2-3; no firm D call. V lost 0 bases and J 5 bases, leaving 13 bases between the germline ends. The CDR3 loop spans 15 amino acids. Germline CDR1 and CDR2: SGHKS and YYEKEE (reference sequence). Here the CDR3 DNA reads TGTGCCAGCAGCTTGGGTTTAGCCCCCCGAGATACGCAGTATTTT. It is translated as CASSLGLAPRDTQYF. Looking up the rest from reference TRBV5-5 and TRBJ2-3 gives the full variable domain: DAGVTQSPTHLIKTRGQQVTLRCSPISGHKSVSWYQQVLGQGPQFIFQYYEKEERGRGNFPDRFSARQFPNYSSELNVNALLLGDSALYLCASSLGLAPRDTQYFGPGTRLTVL.